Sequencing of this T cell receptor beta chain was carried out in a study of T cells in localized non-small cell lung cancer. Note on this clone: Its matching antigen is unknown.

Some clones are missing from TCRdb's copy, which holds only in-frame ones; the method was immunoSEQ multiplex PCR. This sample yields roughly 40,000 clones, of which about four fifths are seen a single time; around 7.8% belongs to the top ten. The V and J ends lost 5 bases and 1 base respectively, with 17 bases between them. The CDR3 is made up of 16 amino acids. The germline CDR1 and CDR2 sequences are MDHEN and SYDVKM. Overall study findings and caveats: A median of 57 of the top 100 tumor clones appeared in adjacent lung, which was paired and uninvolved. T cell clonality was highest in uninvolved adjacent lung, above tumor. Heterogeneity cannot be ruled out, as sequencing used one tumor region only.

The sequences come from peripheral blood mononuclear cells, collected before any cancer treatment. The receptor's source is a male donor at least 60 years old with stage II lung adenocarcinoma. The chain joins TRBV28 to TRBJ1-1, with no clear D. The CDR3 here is CASSPSDRPWNTEAFF. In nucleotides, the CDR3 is TGTGCCAGCAGTCCTTCTGACCGCCCCTGGAACACTGAAGCTTTCTTT. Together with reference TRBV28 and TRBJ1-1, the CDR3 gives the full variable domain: DVKVTQSSRYLVKRTGEKVFLECVQDMDHENMFWYRQDPGLGLRLIYFSYDVKMKEKGDIPEGYSVSREKKERFSLILESASTNQTSMYLCASSPSDRPWNTEAFFGQGTRLTVV.